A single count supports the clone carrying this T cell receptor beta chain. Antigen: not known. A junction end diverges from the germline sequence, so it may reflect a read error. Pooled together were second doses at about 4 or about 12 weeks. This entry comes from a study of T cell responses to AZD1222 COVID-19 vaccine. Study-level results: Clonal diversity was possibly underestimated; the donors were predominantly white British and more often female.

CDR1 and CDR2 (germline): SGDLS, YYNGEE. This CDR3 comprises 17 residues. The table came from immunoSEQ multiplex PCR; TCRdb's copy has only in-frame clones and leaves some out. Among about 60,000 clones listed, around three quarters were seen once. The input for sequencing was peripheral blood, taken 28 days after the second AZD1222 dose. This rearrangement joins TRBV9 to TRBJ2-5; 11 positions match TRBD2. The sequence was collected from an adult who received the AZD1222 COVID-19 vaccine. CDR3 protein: CASSPTGVAGGQETQHF. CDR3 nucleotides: TGTGCCAGCAGCCCGACGGGGGTAGCGGGGGGGCAAGAGACCCAGCACTTC.